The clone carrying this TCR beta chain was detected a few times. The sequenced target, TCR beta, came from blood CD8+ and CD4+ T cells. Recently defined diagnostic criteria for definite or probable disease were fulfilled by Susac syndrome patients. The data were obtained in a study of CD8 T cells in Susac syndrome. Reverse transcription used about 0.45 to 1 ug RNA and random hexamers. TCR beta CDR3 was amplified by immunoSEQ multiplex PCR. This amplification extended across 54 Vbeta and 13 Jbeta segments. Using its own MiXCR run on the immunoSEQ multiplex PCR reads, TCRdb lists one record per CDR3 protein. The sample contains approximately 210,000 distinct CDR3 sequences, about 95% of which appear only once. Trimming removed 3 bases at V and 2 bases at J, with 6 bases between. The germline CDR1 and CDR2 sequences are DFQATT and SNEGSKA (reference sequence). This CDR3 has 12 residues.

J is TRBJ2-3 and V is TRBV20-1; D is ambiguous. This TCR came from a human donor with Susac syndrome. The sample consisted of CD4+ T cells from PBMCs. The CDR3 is CSARVLTDTQYF. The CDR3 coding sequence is TGCAGTGCTAGGGTCCTCACAGATACGCAGTATTTT.